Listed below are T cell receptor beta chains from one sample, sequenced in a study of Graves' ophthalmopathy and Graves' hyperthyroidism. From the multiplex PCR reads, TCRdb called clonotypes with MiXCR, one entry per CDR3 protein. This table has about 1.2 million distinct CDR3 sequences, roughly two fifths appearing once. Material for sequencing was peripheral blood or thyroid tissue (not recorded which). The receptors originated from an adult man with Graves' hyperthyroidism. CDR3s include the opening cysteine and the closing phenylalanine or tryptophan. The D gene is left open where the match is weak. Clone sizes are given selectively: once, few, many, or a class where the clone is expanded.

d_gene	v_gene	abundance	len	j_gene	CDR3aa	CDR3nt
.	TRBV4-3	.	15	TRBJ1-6	CASSQSLGRRAPLHF	TGCGCCAGCAGCCAGTCGCTGGGCCGGAGAGCACCCCTCCACTTT
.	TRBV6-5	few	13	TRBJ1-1	CASGKAGPTEAFF	TGTGCCAGCGGAAAGGCAGGACCCACTGAAGCTTTCTTT
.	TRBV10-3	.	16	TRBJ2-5	CASSLSRGTQLETQYF	TGTGCCAGCAGTCTCTCGCGGGGGACACAGCTAGAGACCCAGTACTTC
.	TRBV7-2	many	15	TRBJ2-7	CASSLSRGQTYEQYF	TGTGCCAGCAGCTTGTCAAGAGGCCAAACCTACGAGCAGTACTTC
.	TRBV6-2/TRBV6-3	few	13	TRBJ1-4	CASSFWVDEKLFF	TGTGCCAGCAGTTTCTGGGTTGATGAAAAACTGTTTTTT
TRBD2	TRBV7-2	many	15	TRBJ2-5	CASSLRGLLGETQYF	TGTGCCAGCAGCTTACGGGGACTATTGGGAGAGACCCAGTACTTC
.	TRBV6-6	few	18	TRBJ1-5	CASSPLDGVGGRWEPQHF	TGTGCCAGCAGTCCACTCGATGGAGTCGGGGGGCGATGGGAGCCCCAGCATTTT
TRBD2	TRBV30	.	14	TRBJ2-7	CAWSGRWGGREQYF	TGTGCCTGGAGTGGACGGTGGGGCGGGAGGGAGCAGTACTTC
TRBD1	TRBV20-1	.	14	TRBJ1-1	CSARGGTVETEAFF	TGCAGTGCTAGAGGGGGGACAGTCGAAACTGAAGCTTTCTTT
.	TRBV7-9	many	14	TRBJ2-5	CASSPTRTQETQYF	TGTGCCAGCAGCCCAACACGGACCCAAGAGACCCAGTACTTC
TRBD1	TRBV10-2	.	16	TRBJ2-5	CASSEPEDRGGETQYF	TGCGCCAGCAGTGAGCCAGAGGACAGGGGCGGTGAGACCCAGTACTTC
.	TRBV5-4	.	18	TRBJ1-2	CASSPGGYSFASSYGYTF	TGTGCCAGCAGCCCCGGCGGTTACAGTTTTGCCTCTAGCTATGGCTACACCTTC
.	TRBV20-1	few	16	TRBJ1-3	CSASDRSGRSGNTIYF	TGCAGTGCTAGCGATCGATCAGGGAGATCTGGAAACACCATATATTTT
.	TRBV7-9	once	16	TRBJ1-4	CASSFANRRHAKKLFF	TGTGCCAGCAGCTTCGCGAACAGGCGGCACGCGAAAAAACTGTTTTTT
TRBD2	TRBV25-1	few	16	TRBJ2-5	CASAGPAGGFQETQYF	TGTGCCAGCGCCGGCCCGGCGGGGGGGTTCCAAGAGACCCAGTACTTC
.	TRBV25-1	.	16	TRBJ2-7	CASSQAPDSRSYEQYF	TGCGCCAGCAGCCAAGCCCCGGATTCCCGATCCTACGAGCAGTACTTC
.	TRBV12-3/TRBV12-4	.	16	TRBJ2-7	CASSSPGGSGGYEQYF	TGTGCCAGCAGTTCCCCTGGGGGTAGCGGTGGATACGAGCAGTACTTC
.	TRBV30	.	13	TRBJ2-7	CAWSVLRRDEQYF	TGTGCCTGGAGTGTACTGCGGCGAGACGAGCAGTACTTC
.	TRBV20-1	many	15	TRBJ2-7	CSAPQVPGRNYEQYF	TGCAGTGCTCCTCAGGTGCCAGGTCGGAACTACGAGCAGTACTTC
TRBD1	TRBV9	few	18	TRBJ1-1	CASSVTRDRGLLNTEAFF	TGTGCCAGCAGCGTTACCCGGGACAGGGGGCTTTTAAACACTGAAGCTTTCTTT
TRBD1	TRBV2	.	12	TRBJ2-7	CASRLGTGLEYF	TGTGCCAGCAGATTGGGGACAGGGCTGGAGTACTTC
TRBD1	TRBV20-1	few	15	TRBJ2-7	CSAPGRQGAWNEQYF	TGCAGTGCCCCTGGAAGACAGGGGGCTTGGAACGAGCAGTACTTC
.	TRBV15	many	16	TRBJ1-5	CATSRDLGGGNQPQHF	TGTGCCACCAGCAGAGATCTTGGAGGTGGCAATCAGCCCCAGCATTTT
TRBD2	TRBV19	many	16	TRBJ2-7	CASSVGRRETSYEQYF	TGTGCCAGTAGTGTGGGGAGGCGGGAGACCTCCTACGAGCAGTACTTC
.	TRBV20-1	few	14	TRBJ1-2	CSATGAGDPGGYTF	TGCAGTGCTACTGGGGCAGGGGATCCCGGTGGCTACACCTTC
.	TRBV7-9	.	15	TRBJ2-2	CASTSLGRIHGELFF	TGTGCCAGCACCTCCCTCGGACGTATTCACGGGGAGCTGTTTTTT
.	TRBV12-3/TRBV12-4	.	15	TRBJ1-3	CASTPDGSSGNTIYF	TGTGCCAGCACCCCTGACGGAAGCTCTGGAAACACCATATATTTT
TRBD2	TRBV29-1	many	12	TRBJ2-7	CSVVGGSYEQYF	TGCAGCGTTGTGGGAGGGTCCTACGAGCAGTACTTC
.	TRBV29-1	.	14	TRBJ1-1	CSVARRGISTEAFF	TGCAGCGTCGCCAGGAGGGGGATTTCGACTGAAGCTTTCTTT
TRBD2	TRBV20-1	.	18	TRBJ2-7	CSARAPGLAGENSYEQYF	TGCAGTGCTAGAGCCCCGGGACTAGCGGGGGAGAACTCCTACGAGCAGTACTTC
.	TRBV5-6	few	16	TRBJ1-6	CASSWGGQGLSSPLHF	TGTGCCAGCAGCTGGGGGGGGCAGGGTTTAAGTTCACCCCTCCACTTT